The sequence of this T cell receptor (beta chain) was determined in a study of regulatory T cells in long-lasting Graves disease. Notes on the study in general: Persistent disease was characterized by preferential usage of TRBV28, TRBJ1-2 and TRBJ2-5.

Noted time point: newly diagnosed GD, antithyroid drugs for less than 3 months. RNA from PBMCs was the source of the TCR library. V lost 0 bases and J lost 2, with 9 bases in between. The CDR3 has 15 amino acids. Per the germline V gene, CDR1 is SGHDN and CDR2 is FVKESK. Combining iRepertoire HTBI primers with Arm-PCR of CDR3 regions, the authors built TCR beta libraries. TCRdb re-derived calls from the multiplex PCR reads in MiXCR, one entry per CDR3 protein. The profile shows about 310,000 distinct CDR3 sequences, more than 15% of them singletons. The sample holds many counts of this clonotype. Its antigen is not identified.

The sample consisted of peripheral blood mononuclear cells (PBMCs), taken at new diagnosis, from a patient treated with antithyroid drugs. The clonotype originates from a female donor with Graves disease. V usage is TRBV14 and J usage is TRBJ2-3, with D hard to call. For the CDR3, the DNA is TGTGCCAGCAGCCAAGACGGTCATCCCACAGATACGCAGTATTTT. Amino acids: CASSQDGHPTDTQYF.